Listed below are T cell receptor beta chains from one sample, sequenced in a study of blood T cell repertoires in COVID-19. Some clones are missing from TCRdb's copy, which holds only in-frame ones; the method was immunoSEQ multiplex PCR. The sample has 450,000 to 500,000 clones, roughly 88% seen once. Sequenced input: peripheral blood. The receptors derive from a human donor in a cohort sampled during active COVID-19. Both conserved end residues are part of each CDR3. D genes are given only for firm matches. Only part of the rows carry a size: once, few, many, or a class if the clone is expanded.

J gene | D gene | clone size | V gene | CDR3 protein | CDR3 DNA
TRBJ2-2 | - | many | TRBV9 | CASSQGAGLRDGELFF | TGTGCCAGCAGCCAAGGAGCGGGTCTTAGGGACGGGGAGCTGTTTTTT
TRBJ2-5 | TRBD1 | - | TRBV3-1/TRBV3-2 | CASSQRQGQETQYF | TGTGCCAGCAGCCAACGACAGGGCCAAGAGACCCAGTACTTC
TRBJ1-1 | TRBD1 | - | TRBV29-1 | CSVGTGRYTEAFF | TGCAGCGTAGGGACAGGGAGGTACACTGAAGCTTTCTTT
TRBJ2-3 | TRBD2 | - | TRBV28 | CASSLGLAASTDTQYF | TGTGCCAGCAGTTTAGGACTAGCGGCTAGCACAGATACGCAGTATTTT
TRBJ2-1 | - | once | TRBV4-1 | CASSQGSGFMGDEQFF | TGCGCCAGCAGCCAAGGGTCAGGGTTTATGGGTGATGAGCAGTTCTTC
TRBJ2-3 | TRBD2 | few | TRBV19 | CASSTRLAGDLTDTQYF | TGTGCCAGTAGTACCCGACTAGCGGGAGACCTAACAGATACGCAGTATTTT
TRBJ2-2 | TRBD2 | - | TRBV27 | CASRSPGLAGYTGELFF | TGTGCCAGCAGATCTCCGGGACTAGCGGGATACACCGGGGAGCTGTTTTTT
TRBJ2-7 | - | - | TRBV18 | CASSQDIGLHEQYF | TGTGCCAGCTCACAGGACATAGGCCTCCACGAGCAGTACTTC
TRBJ1-2 | TRBD1 | few | TRBV10-3 | CAISAGTGPYGYTF | TGTGCCATCAGCGCCGGGACAGGACCTTATGGCTACACCTTC
TRBJ1-4 | - | - | TRBV4-3 | CASSRSRREREKLFF | TGCGCCAGCAGCCGGTCGCGACGGGAAAGAGAAAAACTGTTTTTT
TRBJ1-5 | - | - | TRBV4-3 | CASSQDRLGGVQHF | TGCGCCAGCAGCCAAGATCGGCTCGGCGGGGTCCAGCATTTT
TRBJ2-3 | TRBD1 | - | TRBV6-6 | CATKRTGGTDTQYF | TGTGCCACCAAAAGGACAGGCGGCACAGATACGCAGTATTTT
TRBJ2-1 | TRBD2 | - | TRBV5-4 | CASSLDRAGGPKFF | TGTGCCAGCAGCTTAGATCGAGCGGGAGGGCCTAAGTTCTTC
TRBJ2-1 | TRBD1 | - | TRBV11-2 | CASTNRGSRSSYNEQFF | TGTGCCAGCACGAACAGGGGTAGCCGGAGCTCCTACAATGAGCAGTTCTTC
TRBJ2-6 | TRBD2 | - | TRBV19 | CASSPGGVNVLTF | TGTGCCAGTAGCCCCGGGGGGGTTAACGTCCTGACTTTC
TRBJ1-4 | - | - | TRBV30 | CAWTPGANEKLFF | TGTGCCTGGACCCCAGGGGCTAATGAAAAACTGTTTTTT
TRBJ2-7 | TRBD2 | once | TRBV5-4 | CASSPGLAGDYEQYF | TGTGCCAGCAGCCCTGGACTAGCGGGGGACTACGAGCAGTACTTC
TRBJ1-1 | - | - | TRBV21-1 | CASSARQGVNTEAFF | TGTGCCAGCAGCGCTCGACAGGGAGTGAACACTGAAGCTTTCTTT
TRBJ2-2 | - | - | TRBV9 | CASSPRNTGELFF | TGTGCCAGCAGCCCTCGGAACACCGGGGAGCTGTTTTTT
TRBJ2-7 | - | - | TRBV11-1 | CASRAGGHEQYF | TGTGCCAGCAGGGCGGGTGGACACGAGCAGTACTTC
TRBJ2-3 | TRBD2 | - | TRBV28 | CASSPLGGSGTTDTQYF | TGTGCCAGCAGTCCCCTGGGGGGTAGCGGGACCACAGATACGCAGTATTTT
TRBJ2-1 | TRBD1 | - | TRBV11-3 | CASSLQMGQEQFF | TGTGCCAGCAGCTTACAAATGGGACAGGAACAGTTCTTC
TRBJ2-1 | - | - | TRBV5-1 | CASSFQRVYNEQFF | TGCGCCAGCAGCTTCCAGCGCGTCTACAATGAGCAGTTCTTC
TRBJ1-3 | - | - | TRBV7-9 | CASSFAGNTIYF | TGTGCCAGCAGCTTCGCGGGAAACACCATATATTTT
TRBJ2-7 | - | - | TRBV7-2 | CASSLNAAVTPYEQYF | TGTGCCAGCAGCTTAAACGCAGCGGTAACCCCCTACGAGCAGTACTTC
TRBJ1-1 | TRBD1 | - | TRBV7-9 | CASSLDGQGNTEAFF | TGTGCCAGCAGCTTAGACGGACAGGGGAACACTGAAGCTTTCTTT
TRBJ1-2 | - | - | TRBV7-2 | CASSLRGPYGYTF | TGTGCCAGCAGCTTGAGAGGCCCCTATGGCTACACCTTC
TRBJ2-2 | - | - | TRBV11-3 | CASSLDSTGELFF | TGTGCCAGCAGCCTCGACAGCACCGGGGAGCTGTTTTTT
TRBJ2-7 | - | - | TRBV5-1 | CASSPTATEVFGEQYF | TGCGCCAGCAGCCCCACTGCTACAGAAGTATTTGGCGAGCAGTACTTC
TRBJ1-2 | - | once | TRBV7-6 | CASSPRGVDYGYTF | TGTGCCAGCAGCCCACGGGGGGTCGACTATGGCTACACCTTC
TRBJ2-1 | TRBD2 | - | TRBV5-4 | CASSIRGGDNEQFF | TGTGCCAGCAGCATAAGGGGAGGGGACAATGAGCAGTTCTTC
TRBJ1-5 | - | - | TRBV30 | CAWSRTPGVNQPQHF | TGTGCCTGGAGTAGGACCCCAGGGGTCAATCAGCCCCAGCATTTT
TRBJ2-7 | TRBD1 | - | TRBV6-1 | CASSTGQGSYEQYF | TGTGCCAGCAGCACGGGACAGGGATCCTACGAGCAGTACTTC
TRBJ2-1 | TRBD1 | - | TRBV27 | CASSFLGQGNNEQFF | TGTGCCAGCAGTTTTTTGGGACAGGGAAACAATGAGCAGTTCTTC
TRBJ2-7 | TRBD1 | - | TRBV7-9 | CASSPRGQGAHEQYF | TGTGCCAGCAGCCCCAGAGGACAGGGTGCCCACGAGCAGTACTTC
TRBJ2-2 | TRBD2 | - | TRBV7-7 | CASSSGLAATGELFF | TGTGCTAGCAGCTCCGGACTAGCTGCGACCGGGGAGCTGTTTTTT
TRBJ1-5 | - | few | TRBV7-9 | CASSLQQGSNQPQHF | TGTGCCAGCAGCTTACAGCAGGGTAGCAATCAGCCCCAGCATTTT
TRBJ2-1 | TRBD2 | few | TRBV18 | CASSPPEVGTSGYNEQFF | TGTGCCAGCTCACCACCGGAGGTCGGGACTAGCGGGTACAATGAGCAGTTCTTC
TRBJ1-1 | - | - | TRBV3-1/TRBV3-2 | CASSQLLTGEAFF | TGTGCCAGCAGCCAATTATTGACGGGTGAAGCTTTCTTT
TRBJ2-3 | TRBD2 | - | TRBV18 | CASSPRTSEFDTQYF | TGTGCCAGCTCGCCCCGGACTAGCGAGTTTGATACGCAGTATTTT
TRBJ1-1 | - | - | TRBV5-6 | CASSLQVTEAFF | TGTGCCAGCAGCCTCCAGGTTACTGAAGCTTTCTTT
TRBJ2-7 | - | - | TRBV10-2 | CASSESRGGAPYEQYF | TGCGCCAGCAGTGAAAGTCGAGGAGGGGCCCCCTACGAGCAGTACTTC
TRBJ2-5 | - | - | TRBV5-4 | CASSLPLAVPGETQYF | TGTGCCAGCAGCTTGCCGCTCGCGGTCCCAGGGGAGACCCAGTACTTC
TRBJ2-1 | - | - | TRBV5-1 | CASSLAHTGKVYNEQFF | TGCGCCAGCAGCTTGGCACATACAGGGAAAGTTTACAATGAGCAGTTCTTC
TRBJ2-3 | - | - | TRBV5-1 | CASSPSAGTDTQYF | TGCGCCAGCAGCCCCTCCGCCGGGACAGATACGCAGTATTTT
TRBJ2-1 | TRBD2 | - | TRBV7-2 | CASSLRPAGVTYNEQFF | TGTGCCAGCAGCTTAAGGCCAGCGGGAGTAACTTACAATGAGCAGTTCTTC
TRBJ2-5 | - | - | TRBV10-3 | CAISPARGQETQYF | TGTGCCATCAGCCCCGCGCGGGGCCAAGAGACCCAGTACTTC
TRBJ2-1 | - | - | TRBV29-1 | CSVEAPTYNEQFF | TGCAGCGTTGAAGCCCCCACCTACAATGAGCAGTTCTTC
TRBJ2-2 | - | - | TRBV6-2/TRBV6-3 | CASSRVGINTGELFF | TGTGCCAGCAGTCGGGTCGGGATAAACACCGGGGAGCTGTTTTTT
TRBJ2-1 | TRBD2 | - | TRBV10-1 | CASSEDWQRGVNEQFF | TGCGCCAGCAGTGAGGATTGGCAGCGGGGCGTGAATGAGCAGTTCTTC
TRBJ2-7 | TRBD1 | once | TRBV5-6 | CASSRVGGGEQYF | TGTGCCAGCAGCCGGGTAGGGGGCGGGGAGCAGTACTTC